Included here is one T cell receptor beta chain sequence, with context. RNA amounts of about 0.5 to 1 ug underwent reverse transcription with random hexamers. TCRdb redid the calling of the immunoSEQ multiplex PCR reads with MiXCR, one entry per CDR3 protein. The sample carries over 300,000 distinct CDR3 sequences, about 91% recorded once. These data come from a study of CD8 T cells in Susac syndrome. Trimming removed 1 base from V and 0 bases from J, with 13 bases in between. The germline CDR1 and CDR2 sequences are GTSNPN and SVGIG (reference sequence). There are 16 residues in the CDR3. CD8+ and CD4+ T cells from blood underwent TCR beta sequencing.

Sequencing input: CD4+ T cells from PBMCs. The chain combines TRBV30 with TRBJ1-5; D gene ambiguous. The sequence was collected from a human donor with multiple sclerosis. CDR3: CAWSGPLLDSNQPQHF. CDR3 sequence (DNA): TGTGCCTGGAGTGGCCCCCTCCTCGATAGCAATCAGCCCCAGCATTTT.